This note documents a single T cell receptor beta chain sequence. Its target is not known. Germline V gene sequence: CDR1 SGHVS, CDR2 FQNEAQ. V lost 8 bases, J lost 0 bases, and 13 bases stayed unmatched. The CDR3 loop spans 17 amino acids. Genomic DNA, the template, was used for profiling of the TCR beta VDJ and CDR3. TCRdb reprocessed the reads via MiXCR and lists one record per CDR3 protein. Of roughly 220,000 distinct CDR3 sequences listed, about 62% are singletons. Sequencing was done on patients that had shown CD8+CD57+ cell expansion by flow cytometry. This record belongs to a study of CD8+CD57+ T cells in acquired aplastic anemia. Study in general: Each DNA sample taken from sorted CD4+ and CD8+ cells came to around 3.4 ug on average.

The study's findings and limits: The CD8+ Simpson's diversity of patients and controls was not significantly different. Patients and controls shared nearly 30 CD8+ CDR3 sequences, highly expressed in patients.

The sample was sorted CD4+, CD8+, or CD8+CD57+ T cells (not recorded which) from PBMCs. The TCR originated in a human donor with aplastic anemia. The chain recombines TRBV7-8 with TRBJ1-5; 7 bases agree with TRBD1. CDR3 DNA sequence: TGTGCCAGCCGACGAAATGGGGACAGCCTTAGCAATCAGCCCCAGCATTTT. Its protein is CASRRNGDSLSNQPQHF. The entire variable domain, with the rest obtained from reference TRBV7-8 and TRBJ1-5, is as follows: GAGVSQSPRYKVAKRGQDVALRCDPISGHVSLFWYQQALGQGPEFLTYFQNEAQLDKSGLPSDRFFAERPEGSVSTLKIQRTQQEDSAVYLCASRRNGDSLSNQPQHFGDGTRLSIL.